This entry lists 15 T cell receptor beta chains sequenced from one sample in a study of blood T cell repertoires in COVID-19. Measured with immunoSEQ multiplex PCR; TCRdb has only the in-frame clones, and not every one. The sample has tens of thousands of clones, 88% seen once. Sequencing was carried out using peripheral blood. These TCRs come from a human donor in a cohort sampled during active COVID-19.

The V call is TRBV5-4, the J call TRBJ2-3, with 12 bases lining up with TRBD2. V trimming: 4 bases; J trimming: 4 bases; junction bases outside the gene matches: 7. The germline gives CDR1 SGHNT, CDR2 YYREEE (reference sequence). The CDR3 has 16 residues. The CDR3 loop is CASSQTSGRKSDTQYF. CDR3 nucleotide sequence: TGTGCCAGCAGCCAGACTAGCGGGAGAAAATCAGATACGCAGTATTTT.

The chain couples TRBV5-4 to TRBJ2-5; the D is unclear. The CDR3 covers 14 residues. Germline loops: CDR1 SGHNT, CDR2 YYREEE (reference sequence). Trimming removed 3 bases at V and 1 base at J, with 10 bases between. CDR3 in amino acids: CASSSDSVQETQYF. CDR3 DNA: TGTGCCAGCAGCTCCGACTCGGTCCAAGAGACCCAGTACTTC.

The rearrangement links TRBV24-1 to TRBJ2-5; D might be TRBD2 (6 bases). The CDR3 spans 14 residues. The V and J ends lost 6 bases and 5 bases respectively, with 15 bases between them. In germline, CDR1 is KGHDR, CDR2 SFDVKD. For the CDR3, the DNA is TGTGCCACCAGTTCCGACGGGGGAAGGGAGACCCAGTACTTC. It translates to CATSSDGGRETQYF.

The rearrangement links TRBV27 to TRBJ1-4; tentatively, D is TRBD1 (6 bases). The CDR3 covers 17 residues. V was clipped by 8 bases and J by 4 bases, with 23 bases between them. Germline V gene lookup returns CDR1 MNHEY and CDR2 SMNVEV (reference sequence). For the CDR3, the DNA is TGTGCCAGCCCTTACCCCGAACACAGGGACGGTAATGAAAAACTGTTTTTT. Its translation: CASPYPEHRDGNEKLFF.

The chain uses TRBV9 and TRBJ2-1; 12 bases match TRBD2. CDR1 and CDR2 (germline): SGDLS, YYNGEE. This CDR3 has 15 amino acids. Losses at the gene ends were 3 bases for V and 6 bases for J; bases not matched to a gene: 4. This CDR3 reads CASSGSSGGGNEQFF. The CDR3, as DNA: TGTGCCAGCAGCGGTTCTAGCGGGGGGGGCAATGAGCAGTTCTTC.

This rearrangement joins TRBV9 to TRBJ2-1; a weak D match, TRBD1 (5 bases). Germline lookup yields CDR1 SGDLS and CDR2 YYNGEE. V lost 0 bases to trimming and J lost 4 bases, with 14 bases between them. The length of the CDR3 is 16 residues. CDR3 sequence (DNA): TGTGCCAGCAGCGTAGTGGCACGACAGCAATACAATGAGCAGTTCTTC. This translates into CASSVVARQQYNEQFF.

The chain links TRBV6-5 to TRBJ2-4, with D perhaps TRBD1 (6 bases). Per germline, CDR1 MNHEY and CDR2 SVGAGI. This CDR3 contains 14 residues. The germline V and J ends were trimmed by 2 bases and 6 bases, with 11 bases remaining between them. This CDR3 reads CASSYGAGANIQYF. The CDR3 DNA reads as TGTGCCAGCAGTTACGGGGCAGGGGCAAACATTCAGTACTTC.

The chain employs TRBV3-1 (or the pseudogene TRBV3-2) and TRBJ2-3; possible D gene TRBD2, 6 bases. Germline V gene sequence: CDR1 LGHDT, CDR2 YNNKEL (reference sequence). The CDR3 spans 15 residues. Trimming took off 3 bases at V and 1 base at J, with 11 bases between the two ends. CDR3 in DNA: TGTGCCAGCAGCCAGCGGGGACCGGGCACAGATACGCAGTATTTT. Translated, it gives CASSQRGPGTDTQYF.

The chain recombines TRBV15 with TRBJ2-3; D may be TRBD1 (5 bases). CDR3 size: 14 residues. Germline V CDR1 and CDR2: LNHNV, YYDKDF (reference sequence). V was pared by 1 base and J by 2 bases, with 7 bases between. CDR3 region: CATSRGQFTDTQYF. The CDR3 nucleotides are TGTGCCACCAGCAGAGGACAGTTCACAGATACGCAGTATTTT.

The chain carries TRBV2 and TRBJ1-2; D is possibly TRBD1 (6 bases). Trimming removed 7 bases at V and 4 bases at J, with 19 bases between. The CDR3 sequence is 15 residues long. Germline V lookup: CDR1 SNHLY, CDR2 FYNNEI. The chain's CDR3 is CASIPGTLGSYGYTF. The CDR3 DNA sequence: TGTGCCAGCATACCCGGGACACTCGGGTCCTATGGCTACACCTTC. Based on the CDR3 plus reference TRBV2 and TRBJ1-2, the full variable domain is EPEVTQTPSHQVTQMGQEVILRCVPISNHLYFYWYRQILGQKVEFLVSFYNNEISEKSEIFDDQFSVERPDGSNFTLKIRSTKLEDSAMYFCASIPGTLGSYGYTFGSGTRLTVV.

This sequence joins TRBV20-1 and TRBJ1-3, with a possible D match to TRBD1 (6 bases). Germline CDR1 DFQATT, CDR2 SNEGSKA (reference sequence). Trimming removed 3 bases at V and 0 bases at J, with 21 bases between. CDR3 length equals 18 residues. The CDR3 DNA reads TGCAGTGCTAGTCCTCCGGGGGGCCCCAAAAGCTCTGGAAACACCATATATTTT. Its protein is CSASPPGGPKSSGNTIYF.

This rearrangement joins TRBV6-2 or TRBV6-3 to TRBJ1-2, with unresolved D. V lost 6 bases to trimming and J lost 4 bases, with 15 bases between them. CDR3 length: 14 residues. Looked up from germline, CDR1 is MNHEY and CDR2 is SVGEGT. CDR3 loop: CASSIYGLSYGYTF. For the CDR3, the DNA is TGTGCCAGCAGCATATACGGACTGAGCTATGGCTACACCTTC.

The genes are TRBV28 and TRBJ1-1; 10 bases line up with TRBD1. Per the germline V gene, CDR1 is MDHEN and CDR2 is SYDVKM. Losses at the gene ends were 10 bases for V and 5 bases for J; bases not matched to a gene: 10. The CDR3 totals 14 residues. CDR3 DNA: TGTGCCACGCACTTGGGACAGGGGATTACTGAAGCTTTCTTT. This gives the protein CATHLGQGITEAFF.

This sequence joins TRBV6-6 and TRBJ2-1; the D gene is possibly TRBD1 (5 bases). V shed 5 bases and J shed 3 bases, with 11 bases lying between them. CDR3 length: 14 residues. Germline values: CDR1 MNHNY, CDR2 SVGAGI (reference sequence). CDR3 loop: CASSPTAYYNEQFF. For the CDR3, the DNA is TGTGCCAGCAGTCCGACAGCTTACTACAATGAGCAGTTCTTC.

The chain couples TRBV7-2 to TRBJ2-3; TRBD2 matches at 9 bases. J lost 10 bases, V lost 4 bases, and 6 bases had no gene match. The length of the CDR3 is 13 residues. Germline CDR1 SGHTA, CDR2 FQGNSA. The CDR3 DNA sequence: TGTGCCAGCAGCTCGGCTAGCGGGGTGGCGCAGTATTTT. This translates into CASSSASGVAQYF.